The following is a T cell receptor beta chain sequence with its context. The antigen is undetermined. The CDR3 runs to 15 residues. The germline V gene encodes CDR1 SGHRS and CDR2 YFSETQ. V shed 9 bases, J shed 3 bases, and the junction held 10 bases outside the gene matches. This sample is drawn from a study of CD8 T cell repertoires and HIV-1 epitope variants. Across the whole study: T cells were stimulated with Twenty-five Gag and Nef peptides separately. Study results and limitations: Some 10 antigen-specific TCR beta clonotypes were found; 5 to 7 seemed cross-reactive to variants.

TCRdb's copy holds only in-frame clones and misses some; the assay was immunoSEQ multiplex PCR. The profile shows 5,500 to 7,000 clones, approximately 65% of them singletons. Source material: cultured CD8+ T cells derived from PBMCs. This clonotype was obtained from a male donor with HIV. V gene TRBV5-1 combines with J gene TRBJ1-4; 8 bases fit TRBD1. CDR3 nucleotide sequence: TGCGCCACTTCGGTTGCGGGACAGGCTAATGAAAAACTGTTTTTT. Protein product: CATSVAGQANEKLFF.